A single sample is the source of the 21 T cell receptor beta chains below, sequenced in a study of OX40 agonist ivuxolimab in advanced cancers. The table came from immunoSEQ multiplex PCR; TCRdb's copy has only in-frame clones and leaves some out. The sample contains some 73,000 clones, around 89% of which appear only once. Here the sequenced sample was CD4+ or CD8+ T cells sorted from blood, taken in a trial of the OX40 agonist ivuxolimab. These TCRs come from an adult with an advanced solid tumor such as melanoma, head and neck, liver or kidney cancer.

Concerning this clone: Other nucleotide sequences from this sample produce the same CDR3. J is TRBJ1-5 and V is TRBV27, with unresolved D. This CDR3 has 15 residues. Germline V CDR1 and CDR2: MNHEY, SMNVEV (reference sequence). V dropped 0 bases and J dropped 0 bases, with 6 bases sitting between them. CDR3 coding DNA: TGTGCCAGCAGTTTATCGGCATATAGCAATCAGCCCCAGCATTTT. Translating gives CASSLSAYSNQPQHF.

The gene calls are TRBV28 and TRBJ1-3; D call uncertain. V was clipped by 2 bases and J by 2 bases, with 1 base between them. Germline V gives CDR1 MDHEN, CDR2 SYDVKM. This CDR3 is built from 12 residues. CDR3 sequence (DNA): TGTGCCAGCAGTTTAGCTGGAAACACCATATATTTT. Translated: CASSLAGNTIYF.

V usage is TRBV5-1 and J usage is TRBJ2-2; either TRBD1 or TRBD2 may supply D (5 bases each). The CDR3 spans 13 residues. Germline CDR1 reads SGHRS; CDR2 reads YFSETQ. With 1 base removed from V and 7 bases from J, the gap between germline ends came to 8 bases. CDR3: CASSLFGGGELFF. The CDR3 DNA reads TGCGCCAGCAGCTTGTTTGGGGGCGGGGAGCTGTTTTTT.

This sequence joins TRBV7-6 and TRBJ2-3; no firm D call. This CDR3 has 15 residues. Germline V gene data show CDR1 as SGHVS and CDR2 as FNYEAQ. The ends were cut back, 1 base at V and 0 bases at J, with 8 bases in the middle. In DNA, the CDR3 is TGTGCCAGCAGCTTAGAGGCCAGTAGCACAGATACGCAGTATTTT. It encodes CASSLEASSTDTQYF.

The chain links TRBV27 to TRBJ2-7; D might be TRBD1 or TRBD2, each matching 6 bases. Trimming shortened V by 6 bases and J by 6 bases, and 18 bases separated the two germline ends. In germline, CDR1 is MNHEY, CDR2 SMNVEV (reference sequence). The CDR3 spans 14 residues. DNA for the CDR3: TGTGCCAGCAGCGGGGGCGGATCTTCGGGCGAGCAGTACTTC. This sequence encodes CASSGGGSSGEQYF.

About this clone: Other DNA sequences from this sample encode an identical CDR3 as well. This chain connects TRBV9 to TRBJ1-3; D remains unclear. Germline CDR1 and CDR2: SGDLS and YYNGEE. Trimming took off 5 bases at V and 3 bases at J, with 3 bases between the two ends. CDR3 length: 11 amino acids. CDR3 protein: CASRGGNTIYF. Written as DNA, the CDR3 is TGTGCCAGCAGAGGTGGAAACACCATATATTTT.

The J gene is TRBJ2-1, the V gene TRBV10-3, with 11 bases aligning to TRBD2. CDR3 size: 16 residues. With V trimmed by 2 bases and J by 4 bases, 4 bases remained unmatched. The germline CDR1 and CDR2 sequences are ENHRY and SYGVKD. The CDR3, as DNA: TGTGCCATCAGTGAGCCTAGCGGGAGGTCGTACAATGAGCAGTTCTTC. Protein product: CAISEPSGRSYNEQFF.

The rearrangement links TRBV5-4 to TRBJ2-1, with 11 positions matching TRBD2. The CDR3 spans 17 residues. Germline CDR1 and CDR2: SGHNT and YYREEE (reference sequence). Trimming at V came to 4 bases and at J to 12 bases, leaving 18 bases not matched to a gene. The CDR3 DNA reads as TGTGCCAGCAGCGCTCCGGTAGCGGGAGGGCCTAGACTGGGGCAGTTCTTC. This codes for CASSAPVAGGPRLGQFF.

V gene TRBV7-3 combines with J gene TRBJ2-6; the D is unclear. From germline, CDR1 is SGHTA and CDR2 FQGTGA. The V end lost 5 bases, the J end lost 2 bases, and 7 bases lay between the germline ends. The CDR3 length is 14 residues. CDR3 protein: CASSPAAGANVLTF. The CDR3 coding sequence is TGTGCCAGCAGCCCGGCCGCTGGGGCCAACGTCCTGACTTTC. Based on the CDR3 plus reference TRBV7-3 and TRBJ2-6, the full variable domain is GAGVSQTPSNKVTEKGKYVELRCDPISGHTALYWYRQSLGQGPEFLIYFQGTGAADDSGLPNDRFFAVRPEGSVSTLKIQRTERGDSAVYLCASSPAAGANVLTFGAGSRLTVL.

The V call is TRBV4-1, the J call TRBJ2-5, with 8 bases matching TRBD1. The CDR3 extends over 14 amino acids. Germline CDR1 is MGHRA and CDR2 is YSYEKL. Trimming at V came to 4 bases and at J to 2 bases, leaving 3 bases not matched to a gene. This chain's CDR3 is CASSPTGGQETQYF. Written as DNA, the CDR3 is TGCGCCAGCAGCCCCACAGGGGGACAAGAGACCCAGTACTTC.

This chain links TRBV5-6 with TRBJ1-1; D unclear. The germline gives CDR1 SGHDT, CDR2 YYEEEE. The CDR3 runs to 13 residues. V lost 2 bases to trimming and J lost 1 base, with 6 bases between them. This chain's CDR3 is CASSLGPNTEAFF. CDR3 nucleotide sequence: TGTGCCAGCAGCTTAGGGCCGAACACTGAAGCTTTCTTT. The full variable domain, completed using reference TRBV5-6 and TRBJ1-1, is DAGVTQSPTHLIKTRGQQVTLRCSPKSGHDTVSWYQQALGQGPQFIFQYYEEEERQRGNFPDRFSGHQFPNYSSELNVNALLLGDSALYLCASSLGPNTEAFFGQGTRLTVV.

The CDR3 here is CSVDRGVTEAFF. In DNA form, the CDR3 reads TGCAGCGTCGACAGGGGGGTCACTGAAGCTTTCTTT. The rearrangement joins TRBV29-1 to TRBJ1-1; 9 positions agree with TRBD1. Germline V lookup: CDR1 SQVTM, CDR2 ANQGSEA. Trimming took 6 bases from V and 4 from J; bases not matched to a gene: 3. The CDR3 is 12 residues long. The full variable domain, in which reference TRBV29-1 and TRBJ1-1 provide the parts outside the CDR3, is SAVISQKPSRDICQRGTSLTIQCQVDSQVTMMFWYRQQPGQSLTLIATANQGSEATYESGFVIDKFPISRPNLTFSTLTVSNMSPEDSSIYLCSVDRGVTEAFFGQGTRLTVV.

The J gene is TRBJ1-1, the V gene TRBV7-9; no definite D call. This CDR3 has 12 amino acids. Germline-derived CDR1 and CDR2 are SEHNR and FQNEAQ (reference sequence). Trimming shortened V by 4 bases and J by 4 bases, and 7 bases separated the two germline ends. The CDR3 DNA reads as TGTGCCAGCAGCTCGGAGGGCACTGAAGCTTTCTTT. Translation: CASSSEGTEAFF.

The chain is built from TRBV5-1 and TRBJ1-2, with D hard to call. The germline V gene encodes CDR1 SGHRS and CDR2 YFSETQ. The V gene lost 0 bases and the J gene lost 4 bases, with 16 bases spanning the gap. The CDR3 length is 16 residues. The CDR3 reads CASSLEEGQGIYGYTF. In DNA form, the CDR3 reads TGCGCCAGCAGCTTGGAGGAGGGTCAAGGCATCTATGGCTACACCTTC.

V is TRBV7-9 and J is TRBJ2-1; 11 bases map to TRBD2. The V and J ends lost 5 bases and 6 bases, in that order; junction bases with no gene match: 3. The germline V gene encodes CDR1 SEHNR and CDR2 FQNEAQ (reference sequence). The CDR3 runs to 14 residues. The CDR3 DNA reads TGTGCCAGCAGCCCTGGACTAGCGGGCAATGAGCAGTTCTTC. Its translation: CASSPGLAGNEQFF.

This sequence joins TRBV9 and TRBJ1-6; TRBD1 aligns across 7 bases. V was pared by 0 bases and J by 8 bases, with 8 bases of the junction left unmatched. In germline, CDR1 is SGDLS, CDR2 YYNGEE. This CDR3 comprises 16 residues. This chain's CDR3 is CASSVARDRKDSPLHF. Written as DNA, the CDR3 is TGTGCCAGCAGCGTAGCCCGGGACAGAAAAGATTCACCCCTCCACTTT.

This rearrangement joins TRBV6-5 to TRBJ1-1; D is perhaps TRBD1 (5 bases). Trimming took 4 bases from V and 0 from J, leaving 6 bases between them. The CDR3 spans 13 residues. CDR1 is MNHEY and CDR2 is SVGAGI in the germline V gene. CDR3 residues: CASSSGMNTEAFF. The CDR3 DNA is TGTGCCAGCAGTTCAGGGATGAACACTGAAGCTTTCTTT.

V is TRBV2 and J is TRBJ2-7; D is perhaps TRBD2 (6 bases). Germline values: CDR1 SNHLY, CDR2 FYNNEI. This CDR3 comprises 12 residues. V dropped 5 bases and J dropped 6 bases, with 11 bases sitting between them. CDR3 nucleotides: TGTGCCAGCAGTATAGGGAGGCCCGAGCAGTACTTC. This sequence encodes CASSIGRPEQYF.

This rearrangement joins TRBV4-2 to TRBJ2-7; 10 nucleotides line up with TRBD1. Germline V CDR1 and CDR2: LGHNA, YNFKEQ. The length of the CDR3 is 19 residues. After removal of 3 bases from V and 0 bases from J, the junction contained 14 bases not matched to a gene. CDR3 nucleotide sequence: TGTGCCAGCAGCCAGGAGGTTGGGACAGGGGTCTTCAGCTCCTACGAGCAGTACTTC. It is translated as CASSQEVGTGVFSSYEQYF.

CDR3 DNA sequence: TGTGCCAGCATCGGGACTAGCGGGGGGAAGGGGGATGAGCAGTTCTTC. The encoded protein is CASIGTSGGKGDEQFF. V and J are TRBV2 and TRBJ2-1; 15 bases are shared with TRBD2. V gave up 7 bases and J gave up 8 bases; unmatched junction bases: 9. The germline V gene encodes CDR1 SNHLY and CDR2 FYNNEI. The CDR3 is made up of 16 amino acids.

The chain is built from TRBV27 and TRBJ2-2; no definite D call. The V end lost 3 bases, the J end lost 5 bases, and 10 bases lay between the germline ends. The CDR3 totals 14 residues. Germline loops: CDR1 MNHEY, CDR2 SMNVEV (reference sequence). The CDR3 region has the DNA TGTGCCAGCAGTTTGGCAGTGGGGACCGGGGAGCTGTTTTTT. This sequence encodes CASSLAVGTGELFF.